These 7 T cell receptor beta chains were all obtained from the same sample, sequenced in a study of blood T cell repertoires in COVID-19. Assay: immunoSEQ multiplex PCR; the TCRdb copy retains only in-frame clones and omits some. The repertoire holds some 71,000 clones, with approximately 82% as singletons. The source material was peripheral blood. All receptors derive from a woman in her fifties or sixties with acute or convalescent COVID-19.

This sequence joins TRBV19 and TRBJ1-1; 10 bases fit TRBD1. The CDR3 length is 15 residues. The germline V gene encodes CDR1 LNHDA and CDR2 SQIVND (reference sequence). V lost 1 base to trimming and J lost 4 bases; unmatched junction nucleotides: 3. The CDR3 protein is CASSIADRGSTEAFF. The CDR3 DNA reads TGTGCCAGTAGTATAGCGGACAGGGGGAGCACTGAAGCTTTCTTT.

The V call is TRBV6-5, the J call TRBJ1-5, with TRBD1 matching over 7 bases. CDR3 length: 14 residues. The V gene end was trimmed by 5 bases and the J gene end by 4 bases; junction bases not matched to a gene: 5. The germline V gene encodes CDR1 MNHEY and CDR2 SVGAGI. The CDR3 nucleotides read TGTGCCAGCAGTCGGGACAGCCTAAATCAGCCCCAGCATTTT. Its protein is CASSRDSLNQPQHF.

The J gene is TRBJ1-1, the V gene TRBV5-5; no firm D call. Germline loops: CDR1 SGHKS, CDR2 YYEKEE (reference sequence). The ends were cut back, 4 bases at V and 0 bases at J, with 10 bases in the middle. The CDR3 spans 14 residues. CDR3 sequence: CASSQVLVNTEAFF. CDR3 DNA: TGTGCCAGCAGCCAGGTGTTGGTGAACACTGAAGCTTTCTTT.

The rearrangement joins TRBV7-2 to TRBJ2-7; 11 nucleotides agree with TRBD1. The CDR3 extends over 15 amino acids. V dropped 2 bases and J dropped 6; count of bases not matched to a gene: 6. The germline CDR1 and CDR2 sequences are SGHTA and FQGNSA. CDR3 region: CASSLWDRGVREQYF. CDR3 DNA sequence: TGTGCCAGCAGCTTATGGGACAGGGGGGTACGCGAGCAGTACTTC.

The chain is built from TRBV18 and TRBJ2-7; 11 bases match TRBD1. Trimming cost V 6 bases and J 4 bases; bases outside gene matches: 5. Germline values: CDR1 KGHSH, CDR2 LQKENI. The CDR3 spans 14 residues. In DNA, the CDR3 is TGTGCCAGCTCCGGACAGGGGGCAAAGTACGAGCAGTACTTC. Amino acid sequence: CASSGQGAKYEQYF. Supplemented by reference TRBV18 and TRBJ2-7, the full variable domain reads NAGVMQNPRHLVRRRGQEARLRCSPMKGHSHVYWYRQLPEEGLKFMVYLQKENIIDESGMPKERFSAEFPKEGPSILRIQQVVRGDSAAYFCASSGQGAKYEQYFGPGTRLTVT.

The chain links TRBV27 to TRBJ2-3, with 12 bases fitting TRBD1. V lost 4 bases, J lost 5 bases, and 4 bases stayed unmatched. The CDR3 totals 15 residues. Per germline, CDR1 MNHEY and CDR2 SMNVEV (reference sequence). The CDR3 DNA follows: TGTGCCAGCAGTTGGGGGACAGGGGGCGAAGATACGCAGTATTTT. It specifies CASSWGTGGEDTQYF.

The chain employs TRBV7-2 and TRBJ1-3, with D perhaps matching TRBD1 (5 bases). CDR1 SGHTA and CDR2 FQGNSA come from the germline V gene. This CDR3 is 15 amino acids long. Trimming removed 5 bases from V and 4 bases from J, with 15 bases in between. The CDR3 nucleotides are TGTGCCAGCAGCCTCTCGGGGGGTGGCGGAAACACCATATATTTT. Residues: CASSLSGGGGNTIYF. Using reference TRBV7-2 and TRBJ1-3 for the parts outside the CDR3, the full variable domain is GAGVSQSPSNKVTEKGKDVELRCDPISGHTALYWYRQSLGQGLEFLIYFQGNSAPDKSGLPSDRFSAERTGGSVSTLTIQRTQQEDSAVYLCASSLSGGGGNTIYFGEGSWLTVV.